The T cell receptor beta chain described here comes from a study of CD8+ T cells in alopecia areata. Study overall: Tofacitinib was taken orally by treated patients, and the dose was 5 to 10 mg twice daily. Tofacitinib therapy took 6 to 18 months; 6 months off drug came after. Whole-study results and caveats: Scalp repertoires also include resident alphabeta T cells from normal skin.

Investigators isolated RNA and reverse transcribed it into cDNA to act as the sequencing template. Only in-frame clones appear in the TCRdb table, and some are missing; sequencing was by immunoSEQ multiplex PCR. The data contain about 140,000 clones, 40% to 65% of them singletons. Alopecia areata patients had lesional scalp punch biopsies and peripheral blood taken from them. As for this clone: As yet, its antigen is unknown.

The starting material was CD4+ T cells sorted from blood, obtained at week 0. This sequence was found in a human donor with alopecia areata.

The DNA of the CDR3 is TGTGCCAGCTCACCACCAGGCGGGAGCCTTTACAATGAGCAGTTCTTC. Encoded protein: CASSPPGGSLYNEQFF. This chain connects TRBV18 to TRBJ2-1, with 7 bases aligning to TRBD2. V was pared by 0 bases and J by 4 bases, with 6 bases of the junction left unmatched. Germline-derived CDR1 and CDR2 are KGHSH and LQKENI. This CDR3 is 16 amino acids long.